This TCR beta chain was profiled in a study of multiple sclerosis patients with progressive multifocal leukoencephalopathy. Overall study findings and caveats: Expanded clones at PML onset predated and persisted through natalizumab therapy. Less diverse TRB repertoires were suggested in most PML patients.

Time point meaning: time of PML onset. Between roughly 16 and 56 months of natalizumab therapy passed before PML developed in these natalizumab-treated patients. All PML patients were female, and all patients had earlier interferon beta. Clones were read by immunoSEQ multiplex PCR, and TCRdb kept only the in-frame ones, dropping some. The sample records some 31,000 clones, about 90% being singletons. Germline V lookup: CDR1 SGHAT, CDR2 FQNNGV. With 3 bases removed from V and 2 bases from J, the gap between germline ends came to 8 bases. This CDR3 is 14 amino acids long. In the case of this clone: Antigen specificity is unknown.

J is TRBJ1-3 and V is TRBV11-2; weak D call: TRBD1 (5 bases). This sequence was found in a human donor with progressive multifocal leukoencephalopathy. This material consisted of PBMCs, taken from a patient treated with natalizumab. The CDR3 loop is CASSLTDAGNTIYF. For the CDR3, the DNA is TGTGCCAGCAGCTTGACAGACGCTGGAAACACCATATATTTT.